What follows are 26 T cell receptor beta chains derived from one specimen sequenced in a study of human T cells and chemical hapten exposure. TCRdb re-called the RACE reads with MiXCR, one entry per CDR3 protein. Here the sample spans around 130,000 distinct CDR3 sequences, approximately 10% being singletons. Regarding time point: healthy volunteer bleed at 2 weeks. The authors extracted total RNA from unfractionated whole blood. Input material: whole blood. Source of these receptors: a male donor in good health. Some clones in this sample may be carry-over from other donors' samples.

This clonotype showed up many times. This rearrangement joins TRBV2 to TRBJ2-3, with 13 bases that match TRBD2. Germline V gene lookup returns CDR1 SNHLY and CDR2 FYNNEI. J lost 5 bases, V lost 5 bases, and 4 bases had no gene match. This CDR3 has 15 amino acids. This chain's CDR3 is CASSRTSGGGDTQYF. CDR3 nucleotide sequence: TGTGCCAGCAGTCGGACTAGCGGGGGCGGAGATACGCAGTATTTT.

This clonotype was recorded many times. The chain combines TRBV6-2 or TRBV6-3 with TRBJ2-1; TRBD2 might be the D (5 bases). V was cut by 0 bases and J by 5 bases, with 14 bases left in between. The germline CDR1 and CDR2 sequences are MNHEY and SVGEGT. The CDR3 loop spans 16 amino acids. The CDR3, as DNA: TGTGCCAGCAGTTACTCGACGAGTGCGGGCCACAATGAGCAGTTCTTC. It translates to CASSYSTSAGHNEQFF.

This clonotype was seen many times. The rearrangement links TRBV20-1 to TRBJ1-6; the match to TRBD1 covers 9 bases. The CDR3 consists of 14 residues. Germline trimming cut 6 bases from V and 3 bases from J; bases unmatched to any gene: 3. Germline CDR1 and CDR2: DFQATT and SNEGSKA (reference sequence). CDR3 nucleotides: TGCAGTGCCTCGACAGGGGGCTATAATTCACCCCTCCACTTT. The encoded protein is CSASTGGYNSPLHF.

This clonotype appeared many times. The V gene is TRBV6-1, the J gene TRBJ2-7; TRBD1 might be the D (6 bases). Per the germline V gene, CDR1 is MNHNS and CDR2 is SASEGT. The CDR3 loop spans 17 amino acids. Trimming left V 1 base short and J 4 bases short, with 20 bases between. The CDR3 is CASSEEAQGKYLYEQYF. The CDR3 DNA reads as TGTGCCAGCAGTGAAGAAGCCCAGGGGAAGTACTTGTACGAGCAGTACTTC.

The chain is built from TRBV9 and TRBJ2-3; 8 bases agree with TRBD1. V was pared by 4 bases and J by 5 bases, with 3 bases of the junction left unmatched. CDR3 length: 13 residues. Germline V lookup: CDR1 SGDLS, CDR2 YYNGEE. CDR3 in amino acids: CASSPRGRDTQYF. The CDR3 coding sequence is TGTGCCAGCAGCCCCAGGGGGCGAGATACGCAGTATTTT.

This clonotype showed up just a few times. The V gene is TRBV7-2, the J gene TRBJ2-7, with 7 nucleotides matching TRBD1. The CDR3 extends over 13 amino acids. The J segment lost 6 bases and the V segment lost 3 bases, leaving 5 bases of the junction unmatched. Germline values: CDR1 SGHTA, CDR2 FQGNSA. The CDR3: CASSFRRDSEQYF. DNA for the CDR3: TGTGCCAGCAGCTTCCGCCGGGACAGCGAGCAGTACTTC. Using reference TRBV7-2 and TRBJ2-7 for the parts outside the CDR3, the full variable domain is GAGVSQSPSNKVTEKGKDVELRCDPISGHTALYWYRQSLGQGLEFLIYFQGNSAPDKSGLPSDRFSAERTGGSVSTLTIQRTQQEDSAVYLCASSFRRDSEQYFGPGTRLTVT.

This clonotype was seen repeatedly, ten times or more. The chain carries TRBV14 and TRBJ1-1; D gene unclear. Germline V lookup: CDR1 SGHDN, CDR2 FVKESK. V lost 1 base and J 4 bases, leaving 10 bases between the germline ends. This CDR3 has 14 residues. The CDR3, as DNA: TGTGCCAGCAGCCAAGCCCCACGGTTCACTGAAGCTTTCTTT. This gives the protein CASSQAPRFTEAFF.

In this sample, this clonotype turned up a few times. An end of the junction differs from the germline gene, which may be a read error. The chain carries TRBV11-3 and TRBJ2-1, with D hard to call. Germline assignment: CDR1 SGHNT and CDR2 YENEEA. The CDR3 is 12 residues long. The CDR3 region is CASSYNYDEQFF. The CDR3 nucleotides are TGTGCCAGCAGTTACAACTACGATGAGCAGTTCTTC. Using reference TRBV11-3 and TRBJ2-1 for the parts outside the CDR3, the full variable domain is EAGVVQSPRYKIIEKKQPVAFWCNPISGHNTLYWYLQNLGQGPELLIRYENEEAVDDSQLPKDRFSAERLKGVDSTLKIQPAELGDSAVYLCASSYNYDEQFFGPGTRLTVL.

V is TRBV14 and J is TRBJ1-1, with unresolved D. Per germline, CDR1 SGHDN and CDR2 FVKESK. Trimming removed 4 bases at V and 1 base at J, with 7 bases between. The CDR3 has 13 amino acids. The CDR3, as DNA: TGTGCCAGCAGCCGTAAAGGGAACACTGAAGCTTTCTTT. It is translated as CASSRKGNTEAFF.

Ten or more counts support this clonotype. The chain carries TRBV9 and TRBJ2-3; D may match TRBD1 or TRBD2 (5 bases each). V was cut by 4 bases and J by 1 base, with 13 bases left in between. The CDR3 is 15 residues long. Looked up from germline, CDR1 is SGDLS and CDR2 is YYNGEE. CDR3 sequence (DNA): TGTGCCAGCAGCTTCCGGGACGGTGGCACAGATACGCAGTATTTT. It yields the protein CASSFRDGGTDTQYF.

This clonotype was recorded a few times. The chain is built from TRBV7-9 and TRBJ2-7; D gene uncertain. The V and J ends lost 1 base and 0 bases respectively, with 10 bases between them. The CDR3 extends over 15 amino acids. The germline gives CDR1 SEHNR, CDR2 FQNEAQ (reference sequence). The CDR3 protein is CASSLVGYSSYEQYF. For the CDR3, the DNA is TGTGCCAGCAGCTTAGTGGGGTATAGCTCCTACGAGCAGTACTTC.

This clonotype has a handful of counts. V usage is TRBV5-8 and J usage is TRBJ2-2, with 8 bases lining up with TRBD1. The trim removed 3 bases at V and 4 bases at J, leaving 5 bases unmatched. The CDR3 extends over 15 amino acids. CDR1 and CDR2 (germline): SGHTS, YDEGEE. The DNA for the CDR3 is TGTGCCAGCAGCTCGGGACAGGTGCTCACCGGGGAGCTGTTTTTT. Encoded protein: CASSSGQVLTGELFF.

The chain couples TRBV23-1 to TRBJ2-7; D remains unclear. TRBV23-1 falls under the ORF class, with uncertain function. V was clipped by 3 bases and J by 2 bases, with 14 bases between them. The CDR3 extends over 15 amino acids. The CDR3 sequence: CASSHRNRRTYEQYF. CDR3 coding DNA: TGCGCCAGCAGTCACAGGAACCGAAGGACCTACGAGCAGTACTTC.

This clonotype was observed at least ten times. The chain carries TRBV7-3 and TRBJ1-1; no clear D. V was trimmed by 2 bases and J by 1 base, leaving 8 bases between them. The CDR3 is made up of 14 amino acids. Looked up from germline, CDR1 is SGHTA and CDR2 is FQGTGA. The DNA for the CDR3 is TGTGCCAGCAGCTTAGACAACAGGAACACTGAAGCTTTCTTT. This sequence encodes CASSLDNRNTEAFF. Filled out from reference TRBV7-3 and TRBJ1-1, the complete variable domain reads GAGVSQTPSNKVTEKGKYVELRCDPISGHTALYWYRQSLGQGPEFLIYFQGTGAADDSGLPNDRFFAVRPEGSVSTLKIQRTERGDSAVYLCASSLDNRNTEAFFGQGTRLTVV.

The chain uses TRBV3-1 and TRBJ2-7; 7 bases match TRBD2. The germline V gene encodes CDR1 LGHDT and CDR2 YNNKEL (reference sequence). Trimming cost V 4 bases and J 6 bases; bases outside gene matches: 12. The CDR3 is made up of 15 amino acids. CDR3 sequence reads: CASSPRTRDVGEQYF. CDR3 in DNA: TGTGCCAGCAGCCCCAGGACTAGGGACGTGGGCGAGCAGTACTTC.

This clonotype was detected ten times or more. The chain has TRBV20-1 and TRBJ2-7; D is uncertain. With 3 bases removed from V and 0 bases from J, the gap between germline ends came to 12 bases. The CDR3 is 14 residues long. CDR1 and CDR2 (germline): DFQATT, SNEGSKA (reference sequence). CDR3 DNA sequence: TGCAGTGCTAGGTTCGACAAGAGCTCCTACGAGCAGTACTTC. Protein product: CSARFDKSSYEQYF.

This clonotype was observed at least ten times. The chain carries TRBV18 and TRBJ1-3; D is unclear. The CDR3 consists of 14 residues. With 3 bases removed from V and 2 bases from J, the gap between germline ends came to 8 bases. CDR1 is KGHSH and CDR2 is LQKENI in the germline V gene. CDR3 coding DNA: TGTGCCAGCTCACCCGGTGACCCTGGAAACACCATATATTTT. Translated, it gives CASSPGDPGNTIYF.

This clonotype was recorded at least ten times. The V call is TRBV27, the J call TRBJ1-2; D not certain. Germline assignment: CDR1 MNHEY and CDR2 SMNVEV (reference sequence). Between the trimmed V and J ends, which lost 8 bases and 3 bases, there was a span of 19 bases. The CDR3 has 15 amino acids. CDR3 region: CASYGLTLQDYGYTF. The CDR3, as DNA: TGTGCCAGCTACGGCCTTACCCTGCAGGACTATGGCTACACCTTC.

The rearrangement uses TRBV7-2 and TRBJ2-3; 7 positions agree with TRBD1. Germline CDR1 is SGHTA and CDR2 is FQGNSA. The junction had 10 bases not matched to a gene; V was cut back by 4 bases and J by 6 bases. The CDR3 spans 15 residues. CDR3 protein: CASSSGQVLADTQYF. The CDR3 DNA reads as TGTGCCAGCAGCTCAGGACAGGTCCTGGCGGATACGCAGTATTTT.

The rearrangement joins TRBV11-2 to TRBJ2-3, with 13 bases fitting TRBD2. V shed 2 bases, J shed 1 base, and the junction held 21 bases outside the gene matches. The CDR3 extends over 23 amino acids. The germline V gene encodes CDR1 SGHAT and CDR2 FQNNGV. In DNA form, the CDR3 reads TGTGCCAGCAGCTTATTTGGGTTTCCGATGGGTAGGACTAGCGGGAGCCGCACAGATACGCAGTATTTT. It is translated as CASSLFGFPMGRTSGSRTDTQYF.

A note on this clonotype: One junction end does not reproduce the germline sequence, and a read error may be involved. V and J are TRBV9 and TRBJ2-1; 8 bases are a match to TRBD2. Germline V lookup: CDR1 SGDLS, CDR2 YYNGEE. The CDR3 covers 17 residues. The CDR3 loop reads CAISVDFGLAGGNEQFF. The CDR3 DNA is TGTGCCATCAGCGTAGATTTCGGGCTAGCGGGCGGCAATGAGCAGTTCTTC.

This clonotype was picked up a small number of times. This rearrangement joins TRBV6-1 to TRBJ2-2; D is possibly TRBD1 (6 bases). The V gene lost 4 bases and the J gene lost 6 bases, with 9 bases spanning the gap. Germline values: CDR1 MNHNS, CDR2 SASEGT. The CDR3 sequence is 13 residues long. The CDR3 nucleotides read TGTGCCAGCAGTGGCAAGGGGGCCGGGGAGCTGTTTTTT. Translated, it gives CASSGKGAGELFF.

The chain is built from TRBV15 and TRBJ2-3, with a tentative D call TRBD2 (5 bases). V was pared by 4 bases and J by 5 bases, with 16 bases between. CDR1 is LNHNV, CDR2 YYDKDF, per germline (reference sequence). This CDR3 is 15 amino acids long. The CDR3 DNA reads TGTGCCACCAGCATCCCTAATGAAGCGGTAGATACGCAGTATTTT. Its translation: CATSIPNEAVDTQYF.

Many counts were recorded for this clonotype. The J gene is TRBJ2-7, the V gene TRBV7-2; possible D gene TRBD1, 6 bases. From germline, CDR1 is SGHTA and CDR2 FQGNSA. V lost 1 base to trimming and J lost 2 bases, with 9 bases between them. The CDR3 contains 14 residues. Here the CDR3 reads CASSLGGRAYEQYF. The CDR3, as DNA: TGTGCCAGCAGCTTAGGGGGGCGGGCCTACGAGCAGTACTTC.

This clonotype has just a few counts. The J gene is TRBJ2-2, the V gene TRBV10-2; 8 nucleotides match TRBD2. The CDR3 has 14 residues. Trimming cost V 7 bases and J 2 bases; bases outside gene matches: 3. Germline V gene data show CDR1 as WSHSY and CDR2 as SAAADI. In nucleotides, the CDR3 is TGCGCCAGCATTAGCGGGATAAACACCGGGGAGCTGTTTTTT. It encodes CASISGINTGELFF.

The chain links TRBV4-3 to TRBJ1-4, with unresolved D. The CDR3 is 14 residues long. The V end lost 0 bases, the J end lost 8 bases, and 10 bases lay between the germline ends. CDR1 is LGHNA and CDR2 is YSLEER in the germline V gene. The CDR3 sequence: CASSQEDEGEKLFF. The CDR3 nucleotides are TGCGCCAGCAGCCAAGAGGATGAAGGGGAAAAACTGTTTTTT.